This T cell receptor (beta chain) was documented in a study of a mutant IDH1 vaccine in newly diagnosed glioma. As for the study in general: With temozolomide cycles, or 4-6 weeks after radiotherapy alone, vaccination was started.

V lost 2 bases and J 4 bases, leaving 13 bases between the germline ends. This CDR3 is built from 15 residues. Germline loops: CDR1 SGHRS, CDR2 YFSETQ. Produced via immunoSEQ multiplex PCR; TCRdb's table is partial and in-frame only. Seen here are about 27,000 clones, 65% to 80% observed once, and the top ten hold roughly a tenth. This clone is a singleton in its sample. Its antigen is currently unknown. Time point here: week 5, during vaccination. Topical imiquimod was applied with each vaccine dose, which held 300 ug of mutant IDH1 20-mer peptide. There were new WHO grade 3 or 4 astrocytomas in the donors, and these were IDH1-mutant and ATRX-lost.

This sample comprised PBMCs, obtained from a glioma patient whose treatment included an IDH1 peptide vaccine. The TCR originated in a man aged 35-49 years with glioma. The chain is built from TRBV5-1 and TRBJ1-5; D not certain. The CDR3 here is CASSFRPGGNQPQHF. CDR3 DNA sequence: TGCGCCAGCAGCTTTAGGCCAGGAGGGAATCAGCCCCAGCATTTT.